A single sample gave rise to the 23 T cell receptor beta chains below, sequenced in a study of cytomegalovirus exposure and HLA in healthy donors. PCR employed 60 Vbeta and 13 Jbeta primers. The method was immunoSEQ multiplex PCR; TCRdb's version includes in-frame clones alone and lacks a portion of them. Altogether over 150,000 clones are present, under 70% being singletons, with the ten largest covering less than 3.5%. The sample was PBMCs. The receptors were sampled from a woman aged 40 to 50 in good health and CMV-seropositive.

This clone has only one observation. V is TRBV7-3 and J is TRBJ2-3; 9 bases are a match to TRBD1. The germline CDR1 and CDR2 sequences are SGHTA and FQGTGA. This CDR3 spans 15 amino acids. J was trimmed by 3 bases and V by 5 bases; bases with no gene match: 6. CDR3 bases: TGTGCCAGCAGCCCCAACAGGGGGCATACAGATACGCAGTATTTT. As protein: CASSPNRGHTDTQYF. The variable domain in full, completed from reference TRBV7-3 and TRBJ2-3, reads GAGVSQTPSNKVTEKGKYVELRCDPISGHTALYWYRQSLGQGPEFLIYFQGTGAADDSGLPNDRFFAVRPEGSVSTLKIQRTERGDSAVYLCASSPNRGHTDTQYFGPGTRLTVL.

V is TRBV2 and J is TRBJ2-3; 7 bases agree with TRBD1. CDR3 length: 13 residues. CDR1 is SNHLY and CDR2 is FYNNEI in the germline V gene. After removal of 6 bases from V and 6 bases from J, the junction contained 6 bases not matched to a gene. CDR3 loop: CASSPTGYDTQYF. The DNA for the CDR3 is TGTGCCAGCAGCCCGACAGGGTACGATACGCAGTATTTT.

This chain joins TRBV2 and TRBJ2-5, with a weak D call TRBD1 (7 bases). Germline CDR1 is SNHLY and CDR2 is FYNNEI. V lost 9 bases and J 2 bases, leaving 16 bases between the germline ends. The CDR3 has 14 residues. CDR3 nucleotides: TGTGCCAGTCTGGAGGGACAGAATCAAGAGACCCAGTACTTC. It yields the protein CASLEGQNQETQYF.

The chain uses TRBV5-5 and TRBJ2-7, with a possible D match to TRBD2 (6 bases). There are 15 residues in the CDR3. Germline values: CDR1 SGHKS, CDR2 YYEKEE (reference sequence). V lost 2 bases and J 3 bases, leaving 15 bases between the germline ends. The CDR3 loop is CASSFSVPSVYEQYF. The CDR3 coding sequence is TGTGCCAGCAGCTTTTCCGTTCCTAGCGTCTACGAGCAGTACTTC.

The CDR3 is CASSTTEFLREQYF. The DNA of the CDR3 is TGTGCCAGCAGCACGACAGAGTTTCTGCGCGAGCAGTACTTC. The rearrangement links TRBV28 to TRBJ2-7; D might be TRBD1 (5 bases). CDR1 and CDR2 (germline): MDHEN, SYDVKM. The V end was cut by 6 bases, the J end by 6 bases, with 18 bases between. The CDR3 has 14 amino acids.

V gene TRBV5-1 combines with J gene TRBJ1-4, with D hard to call. V lost 2 bases, J lost 7 bases, and 12 bases lay in between. The CDR3 sequence is 14 residues long. Germline V CDR1 and CDR2: SGHRS, YFSETQ. CDR3 nucleotides: TGCGCCAGCAGCTTACGGTCAGAGGGTGAAAAACTGTTTTTT. This encodes CASSLRSEGEKLFF.

The rearrangement links TRBV4-2 to TRBJ2-7; D is possibly TRBD2 (5 bases). This CDR3 is 16 amino acids long. V gave up 1 base and J gave up 7 bases, with 20 bases separating them. The V gene's germline CDR1 is LGHNA and CDR2 YNFKEQ. CDR3 DNA sequence: TGTGCCAGCAGCCAAGGTTCGGAGCGGAGCCTTTGTGAGCAGTACTTC. As protein: CASSQGSERSLCEQYF.

The chain links TRBV7-3 to TRBJ2-1, with TRBD1 identical over 8 bases. Germline trimming cut 3 bases from V and 7 bases from J; bases unmatched to any gene: 8. CDR3 size: 15 residues. The germline gives CDR1 SGHTA, CDR2 FQGTGA. CDR3 residues: CASSLQGAPRNEQFF. The DNA for the CDR3 is TGTGCCAGCAGCTTGCAGGGGGCCCCTCGGAATGAGCAGTTCTTC.

In DNA form, the CDR3 reads TGTGCCAGCAGACCTTCGGGAACCAGCGGGAGTATCCACGAGCAGTACTTC. Protein product: CASRPSGTSGSIHEQYF. The rearrangement links TRBV28 to TRBJ2-7; 8 nucleotides line up with TRBD2. V dropped 6 bases and J dropped 5; count of bases not matched to a gene: 18. The length of the CDR3 is 17 residues. The germline gives CDR1 MDHEN, CDR2 SYDVKM.

The rearrangement joins TRBV6-6 to TRBJ2-7; 11 bases are shared with TRBD1. Germline CDR1 and CDR2: MNHNY and SVGAGI (reference sequence). The CDR3 has 15 amino acids. V lost 3 bases to trimming and J lost 2 bases; unmatched junction nucleotides: 3. DNA of the CDR3: TGTGCCAGCAGTTATAGGGGACAGGGGGCCTACGAGCAGTACTTC. This gives the protein CASSYRGQGAYEQYF.

The rearrangement joins TRBV19 to TRBJ2-2; 11 bases are a match to TRBD1. Germline CDR1 reads LNHDA; CDR2 reads SQIVND (reference sequence). V trimming: 5 bases; J trimming: 7 bases; junction bases outside the gene matches: 6. The CDR3 consists of 15 residues. The chain's CDR3 is CASSFKDRGRGELFF. The CDR3 nucleotides read TGTGCCAGTAGTTTCAAGGACAGGGGGCGCGGGGAGCTGTTTTTT.

The chain has TRBV7-6 and TRBJ1-3; 7 nucleotides agree with TRBD1. V was clipped by 1 base and J by 4 bases; unmatched bases: 10. This CDR3 is built from 17 residues. Germline V CDR1 and CDR2: SGHVS, FNYEAQ. For the CDR3, the DNA is TGTGCCAGCAGCTTAGTCTTAACCGGGACAGCGGGAAACACCATATATTTT. It is translated as CASSLVLTGTAGNTIYF.

The rearrangement uses TRBV7-9 and TRBJ1-1; tentative D call: TRBD1 (6 bases). The CDR3 is 14 residues long. The germline CDR1 and CDR2 sequences are SEHNR and FQNEAQ (reference sequence). Deletions cut 5 bases from V and 2 bases from J, with 12 bases between. The CDR3 sequence: CASSLQGSNTEAFF. DNA for the CDR3: TGTGCCAGCAGCCTACAGGGTTCTAACACTGAAGCTTTCTTT.

This chain uses TRBV7-3 with TRBJ2-1; TRBD2 matches at 9 bases. This CDR3 is 16 amino acids long. Germline V gives CDR1 SGHTA, CDR2 FQGTGA. The J segment lost 9 bases and the V segment lost 5 bases, leaving 14 bases of the junction unmatched. In nucleotides, the CDR3 is TGTGCCAGCAGCGTGGCCGGGACTAGCACTCAAGGTGAGCAGTTCTTC. Its protein is CASSVAGTSTQGEQFF. The full variable domain, with the rest looked up from reference TRBV7-3 and TRBJ2-1, is GAGVSQTPSNKVTEKGKYVELRCDPISGHTALYWYRQSLGQGPEFLIYFQGTGAADDSGLPNDRFFAVRPEGSVSTLKIQRTERGDSAVYLCASSVAGTSTQGEQFFGPGTRLTVL.

The chain couples TRBV10-3 to TRBJ2-3, with 12 nucleotides matching TRBD2. The CDR3 is 19 residues long. Trimming at V came to 0 bases and at J to 4 bases, leaving 11 bases not matched to a gene. Looked up from germline, CDR1 is ENHRY and CDR2 is SYGVKD. Here the CDR3 DNA reads TGTGCCATCAGTGAGTCGAGACTAGCGGGAGAAAGCTTCGCAGATACGCAGTATTTT. Translating gives CAISESRLAGESFADTQYF.

This clone was picked up one time. V usage is TRBV5-1 and J usage is TRBJ2-1, with 7 nucleotides matching TRBD2. The V and J ends lost 3 bases and 2 bases, in that order; junction bases with no gene match: 5. From germline, CDR1 is SGHRS and CDR2 YFSETQ. This CDR3 comprises 15 residues. CDR3 bases: TGCGCCAGCAGCTCCCCGGGGGGACCCTACAATGAGCAGTTCTTC. Translated, it gives CASSSPGGPYNEQFF.

Only a few counts were recorded for this clone. This chain joins TRBV18 and TRBJ1-3; TRBD1 might be the D (6 bases). V was clipped by 1 base and J by 0 bases, with 13 bases between them. From germline, CDR1 is KGHSH and CDR2 LQKENI. There are 17 residues in the CDR3. In nucleotides, the CDR3 is TGTGCCAGCTCACCACTTTTAAGGGACATCTCTGGAAACACCATATATTTT. Its translation: CASSPLLRDISGNTIYF.

CDR3 DNA: TGTGCCAGCAGTTACTCTGGGACTTCGTTGAATGAGCAGTTCTTC. Amino acid sequence: CASSYSGTSLNEQFF. The J gene is TRBJ2-1, the V gene TRBV6-5; possible D gene TRBD2, 6 bases. V lost 0 bases to trimming and J lost 7 bases, with 13 bases between them. The CDR3 spans 15 residues. CDR1 MNHEY and CDR2 SVGAGI come from the germline V gene.

The chain recombines TRBV28 with TRBJ1-5; D perhaps matches TRBD1 (6 bases). The V and J ends lost 5 bases and 5 bases respectively, with 13 bases between them. This CDR3 has 14 amino acids. Germline loops: CDR1 MDHEN, CDR2 SYDVKM. The CDR3 nucleotides are TGTGCCAGCAGTCGTACAGGGACCTATCAGCCCCAGCATTTT. It yields the protein CASSRTGTYQPQHF.

The chain recombines TRBV7-9 with TRBJ2-2, with D perhaps matching TRBD1 (5 bases). The V gene's germline CDR1 is SEHNR and CDR2 FQNEAQ (reference sequence). The CDR3 covers 15 residues. Trimming took off 5 bases at V and 3 bases at J, with 13 bases between the two ends. CDR3 in amino acids: CASSRRGTDTGELFF. CDR3 DNA sequence: TGTGCCAGCAGCCGAAGGGGAACGGACACCGGGGAGCTGTTTTTT.

This clone appeared once. The rearrangement links TRBV9 to TRBJ2-7, with TRBD1 matching 11 bases. J gave up 3 bases and V 4 bases, and 6 bases lay outside the gene matches. CDR3 length: 15 amino acids. Germline V gene lookup returns CDR1 SGDLS and CDR2 YYNGEE. The CDR3 sequence: CASSPWGTGGYEQYF. In DNA, the CDR3 is TGTGCCAGCAGCCCCTGGGGGACAGGGGGCTACGAGCAGTACTTC.

The CDR3 reads CASSQSSDYYEQYF. The CDR3 DNA reads TGTGCCAGCAGCCAAAGCTCCGATTACTACGAGCAGTACTTC. The V gene is TRBV14, the J gene TRBJ2-7; D remains ambiguous. Germline lookup yields CDR1 SGHDN and CDR2 FVKESK. The CDR3 is 14 residues long. The V and J ends lost 2 bases and 3 bases respectively, with 11 bases between them.

The chain links TRBV11-2 to TRBJ2-7; 7 bases are a match to TRBD1. Germline V lookup: CDR1 SGHAT, CDR2 FQNNGV. V lost 5 bases, J lost 7 bases, and 11 bases stayed unmatched. The length of the CDR3 is 14 residues. Here the CDR3 reads CASSHWRQGREQYF. The CDR3 DNA follows: TGTGCCAGCAGCCATTGGAGACAGGGCCGGGAGCAGTACTTC.